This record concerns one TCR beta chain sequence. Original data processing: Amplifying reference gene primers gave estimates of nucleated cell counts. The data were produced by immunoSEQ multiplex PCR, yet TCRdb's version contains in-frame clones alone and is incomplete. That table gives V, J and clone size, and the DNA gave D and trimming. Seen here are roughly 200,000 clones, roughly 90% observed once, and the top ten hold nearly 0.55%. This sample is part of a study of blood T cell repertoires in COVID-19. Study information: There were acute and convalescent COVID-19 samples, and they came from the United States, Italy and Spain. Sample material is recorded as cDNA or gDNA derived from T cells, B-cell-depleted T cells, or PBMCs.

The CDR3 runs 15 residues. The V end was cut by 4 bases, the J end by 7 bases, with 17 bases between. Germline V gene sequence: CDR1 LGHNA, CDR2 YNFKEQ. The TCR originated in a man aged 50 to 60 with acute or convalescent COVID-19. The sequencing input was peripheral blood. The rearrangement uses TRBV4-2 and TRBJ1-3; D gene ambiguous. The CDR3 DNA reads TGTGCCAGCAGCCTCAGCGGGAACAATAGGAACACCATATATTTT. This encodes CASSLSGNNRNTIYF.